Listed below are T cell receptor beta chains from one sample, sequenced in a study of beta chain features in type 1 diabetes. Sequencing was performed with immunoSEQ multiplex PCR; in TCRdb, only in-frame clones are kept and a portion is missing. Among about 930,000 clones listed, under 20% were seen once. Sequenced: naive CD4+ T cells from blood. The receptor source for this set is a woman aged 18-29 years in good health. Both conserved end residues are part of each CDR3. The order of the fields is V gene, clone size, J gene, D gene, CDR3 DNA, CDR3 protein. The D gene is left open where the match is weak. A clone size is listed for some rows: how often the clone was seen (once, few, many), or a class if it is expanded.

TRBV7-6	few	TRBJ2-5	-	TGTGCCAGCAGCTTAGTTCTCCAAGAGACCCAGTACTTC	CASSLVLQETQYF
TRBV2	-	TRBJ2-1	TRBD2	TGTGCCAGCAGAGTGGGGACTAGCGGGAGGACCTTCCAGGATGAGCAGTTCTTC	CASRVGTSGRTFQDEQFF
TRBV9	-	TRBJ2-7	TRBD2	TGTGCCAGCAGTAGTGGACTAGCGGGAGGGCACCGCCCGGCCGAGCAGTACTTC	CASSSGLAGGHRPAEQYF
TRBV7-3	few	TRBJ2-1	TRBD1	TGTGCCAGCAGCCCGGGACAGGGGAACAATGAGCAGTTCTTC	CASSPGQGNNEQFF
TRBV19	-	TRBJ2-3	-	TGTGCCAGTAGTAAAGACACCACTAGCACAGATACGCAGTATTTT	CASSKDTTSTDTQYF
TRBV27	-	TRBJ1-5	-	TGTGCCAGCAGGAGTAGGGTGGGGGTTTTGCAGCCCCAGCATTTT	CASRSRVGVLQPQHF
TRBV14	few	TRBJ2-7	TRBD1	TGTGCCAGCAGCCCCTGGACGAGATCAGGGGGTGGTTCCTACGAGCAGTACTTC	CASSPWTRSGGGSYEQYF
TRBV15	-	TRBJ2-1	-	TGTGCCACCAGCAGAGCGGGATCCTACAATGAGCAGTTCTTC	CATSRAGSYNEQFF
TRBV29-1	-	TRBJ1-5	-	TGCAGCGTTGTCCACTTTCCCGGGCCCCAGAGGCCCCAGCATTTT	CSVVHFPGPQRPQHF
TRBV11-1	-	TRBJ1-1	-	TGTGCCAGCAGCTTATGGGGTGGTGAGGTTGAAGCTTTCTTT	CASSLWGGEVEAFF
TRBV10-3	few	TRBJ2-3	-	TGTGCCACCCGGGAGTCGGGCACAGATACGCAGTATTTT	CATRESGTDTQYF
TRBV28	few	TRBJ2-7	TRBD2	TGTGCCAGCAGTTCGGGAGGCCTTCACTACGAGCAGTACTTC	CASSSGGLHYEQYF
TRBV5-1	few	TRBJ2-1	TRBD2	TGCGCCAGCAGCTTGGCGACTAGCGGGACTTCCCTGGGGGCACACAATGAGCAGTTCTTC	CASSLATSGTSLGAHNEQFF
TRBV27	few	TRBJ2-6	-	TGTGCCAGCAGTTTTCAGGCAGCCCCAAGGGGGGCCAACGTCCTGACTTTC	CASSFQAAPRGANVLTF
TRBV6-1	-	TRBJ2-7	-	TGTGCCAGCAGTGAACTCTCCCCGATAGGCGAGCAGTACTTC	CASSELSPIGEQYF
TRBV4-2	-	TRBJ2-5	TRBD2	TGTGCCAGCAGCCAAGAGTCTGCGGGAGGGCCCGAGACCCAGTACTTC	CASSQESAGGPETQYF
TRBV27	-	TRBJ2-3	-	TGTGCCAGCAGTTTAGTTAGCCCTCCCACAGATACGCAGTATTTT	CASSLVSPPTDTQYF
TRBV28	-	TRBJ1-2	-	TGTGCCAGCAGTTTTAATCCTTACTATGGCTACACCTTC	CASSFNPYYGYTF
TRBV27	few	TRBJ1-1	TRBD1	TGTGCCAGCAGTCTAATGGGACAGGGAGTCGCTTTCTTT	CASSLMGQGVAFF
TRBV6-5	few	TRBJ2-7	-	TGTGCCAGCAGTTATCTCGTCGGGCCCTCCTACGAGCAGTACTTC	CASSYLVGPSYEQYF
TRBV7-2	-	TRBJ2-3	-	TGTGCCAGCAGCTTAGGGGCCGGATACTCAGATACGCAGTATTTT	CASSLGAGYSDTQYF
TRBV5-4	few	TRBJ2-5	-	TGTGCCAGCAGCTTGACCCCGGAAGAGACCCAGTACTTC	CASSLTPEETQYF
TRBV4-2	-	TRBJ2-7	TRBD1	TGTGCCAGCAGCGGGTTACAGGGGGTGGACCATTTCTCCTACGAGCAGTACTTC	CASSGLQGVDHFSYEQYF
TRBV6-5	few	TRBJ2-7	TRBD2	TGTGCCAGCAGGGGACTAAACACCTACGAGCAGTACTTC	CASRGLNTYEQYF
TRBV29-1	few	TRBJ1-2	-	TGCAGCGTTGAAGGCCACGCCACCCTAGCTAACTATGGCTACACCTTC	CSVEGHATLANYGYTF
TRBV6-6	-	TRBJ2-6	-	TGTGCCAGCAACCAGGGGGGGCCTGGGGCCAACGTCCTGACTTTC	CASNQGGPGANVLTF
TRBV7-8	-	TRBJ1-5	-	TGTGCCAGCAGCCCTCTGGGCAGGGAGCATCAGCCCCAGCATTTT	CASSPLGREHQPQHF
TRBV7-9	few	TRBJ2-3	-	TGTGCCAGCAGCTTAGCACGGAGGCTTGGGACAGATACGCAGTATTTT	CASSLARRLGTDTQYF
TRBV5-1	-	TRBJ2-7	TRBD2	TGCGCCAGCAGCTTGGAGGGACTAGTTTCTTCCTACGAGCAGTACTTC	CASSLEGLVSSYEQYF
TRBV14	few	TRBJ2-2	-	TGTGCCAGCAGTAGGGCCTCGGGCGCCGGGGAGCTGTTTTTT	CASSRASGAGELFF
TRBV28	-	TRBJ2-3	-	TGTGCCAGCAGTTTCCAGGGTAGAAGAACAGATACGCAGTATTTT	CASSFQGRRTDTQYF
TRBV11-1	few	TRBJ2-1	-	TGTGCCAGCAGCTTACGGGGGGCTGCAACCTACAATGAGCAGTTCTTC	CASSLRGAATYNEQFF
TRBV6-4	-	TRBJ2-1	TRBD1	TGTGCCAGCAGGAAACAGGGGTCGGGGTCCAATGAGCAGTTCTTC	CASRKQGSGSNEQFF
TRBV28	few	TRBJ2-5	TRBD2	TGTGCCAGCAGTTTGGCGGGAGCCAACCAAGAGACCCAGTACTTC	CASSLAGANQETQYF
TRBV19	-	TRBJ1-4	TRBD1	TGTGCCAGTAGTGTCACAGGGGGAGAAAAACTGTTTTTT	CASSVTGGEKLFF
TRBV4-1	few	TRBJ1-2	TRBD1	TGCGCCAGCAGCGTCGGGACAGGGGTCCCCTATGGCTACACCTTC	CASSVGTGVPYGYTF
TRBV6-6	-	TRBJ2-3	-	TGTGCCAGCTGGGGAGATACGCAGTATTTT	CASWGDTQYF
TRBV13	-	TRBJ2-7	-	TGTGCCAGCAGGCGGAGGGATCGGACCTACGAGCAGTACTTC	CASRRRDRTYEQYF
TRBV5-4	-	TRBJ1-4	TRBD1	TGTGCCAGCAGCAGACAGGGGGCGCAGCATGAAAAACTGTTTTTT	CASSRQGAQHEKLFF
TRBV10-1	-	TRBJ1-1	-	TGCGCCAGCAGTGATTCAGCGAACACTGAAGCTTTCTTT	CASSDSANTEAFF
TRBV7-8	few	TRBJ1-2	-	TGTGCCAGCAGCCCCACTACCTATGGCTACACCTTC	CASSPTTYGYTF
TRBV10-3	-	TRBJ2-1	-	TGTGCCATCGGCCCCACTGACTACATTTCTGACCCGACTAGTCTCAGGAATGAGCAGTTCTTC	CAIGPTDYISDPTSLRNEQFF
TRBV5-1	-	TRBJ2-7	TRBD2	TGCGCCAGCAGCGGTCAAGATGGGACTAGCGGGAGTTACGAGCAGTACTTC	CASSGQDGTSGSYEQYF
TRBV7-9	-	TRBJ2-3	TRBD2	TGTGCCAGCAGCTTCGGGGCGGGACTAGCTTCAGATACGCAGTATTTT	CASSFGAGLASDTQYF
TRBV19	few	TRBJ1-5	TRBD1	TGTGCCAGTAGTGTATTGGACAGGTTGGATCAGCCCCAGCATTTT	CASSVLDRLDQPQHF
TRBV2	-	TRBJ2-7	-	TGTGCCAGCAGTGAAACGCGTAGAACCTACGAGCAGTACTTC	CASSETRRTYEQYF
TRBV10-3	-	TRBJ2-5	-	TGTGCCATCGGCGACAGCGTCCAAGAGACCCAGTACTTC	CAIGDSVQETQYF
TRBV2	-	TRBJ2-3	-	TGTGCCAGCAGTGCCTACACAGATACGCAGTATTTT	CASSAYTDTQYF
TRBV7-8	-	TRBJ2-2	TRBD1	TGTGCCAGCAGCCCGGACAGGGTGGGGTCCGGGGAGCTGTTTTTT	CASSPDRVGSGELFF
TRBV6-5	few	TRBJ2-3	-	TGTGCCAGCAGTTTTGATACCGGCCCTAGCACAGATACGCAGTATTTT	CASSFDTGPSTDTQYF
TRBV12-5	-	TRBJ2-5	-	TGTGCTAGTGGGAATGCGGGATCGGAGACCCAGTACTTC	CASGNAGSETQYF
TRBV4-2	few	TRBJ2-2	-	TGTGCCAGCAGCCAATTTTGGGGGGAAGCGGGCACCGGGGAGCTGTTTTTT	CASSQFWGEAGTGELFF
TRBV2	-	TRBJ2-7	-	TGTGCCAGCGTGGAGTGGGGATCGAACTACGAGCAGTACTTC	CASVEWGSNYEQYF
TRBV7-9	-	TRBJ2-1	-	TGTGCCAGCAGCTGGAGCGATGAGCAGTTCTTC	CASSWSDEQFF
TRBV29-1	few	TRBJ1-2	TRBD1	TGCAGCGGCGGGACAGGGGGTGGCTACACCTTC	CSGGTGGGYTF
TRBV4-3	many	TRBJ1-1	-	TGCGCCAGCAGCCCCCCGGGAAGGTGGACTGAAGCTTTCTTT	CASSPPGRWTEAFF